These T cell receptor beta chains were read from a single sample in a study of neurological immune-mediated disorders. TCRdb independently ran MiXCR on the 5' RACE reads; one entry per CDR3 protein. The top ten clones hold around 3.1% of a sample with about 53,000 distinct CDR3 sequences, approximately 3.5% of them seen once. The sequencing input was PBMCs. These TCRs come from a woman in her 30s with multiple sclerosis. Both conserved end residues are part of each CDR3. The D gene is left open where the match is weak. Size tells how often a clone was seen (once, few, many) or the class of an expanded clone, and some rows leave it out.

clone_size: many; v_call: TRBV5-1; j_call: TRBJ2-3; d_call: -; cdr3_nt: TGCGCCAGCAGTTTAACCTGGGCAGATACGCAGTATTTT; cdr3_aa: CASSLTWADTQYF
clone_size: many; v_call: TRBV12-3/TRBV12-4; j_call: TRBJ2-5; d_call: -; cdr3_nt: TGTGCCAGCAGTTTAGAGACGATCAAGGAGACCCAGTACTTC; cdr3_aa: CASSLETIKETQYF
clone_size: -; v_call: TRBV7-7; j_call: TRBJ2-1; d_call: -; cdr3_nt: TGTGCTAGCAGCTTAGGGACTCCTAGGGGTGAGCAGTTCTTC; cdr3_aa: CASSLGTPRGEQFF
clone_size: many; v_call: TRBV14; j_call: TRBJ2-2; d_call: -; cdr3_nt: TGTGCCAGCAGCCAGGCCCCCCGCACCGGGGAGCTGTTTTTT; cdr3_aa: CASSQAPRTGELFF
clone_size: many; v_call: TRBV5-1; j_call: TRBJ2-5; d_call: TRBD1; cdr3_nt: TGCGCCAGCAAGATCGGGACAGGGCAAGAGACCCAGTACTTC; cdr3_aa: CASKIGTGQETQYF
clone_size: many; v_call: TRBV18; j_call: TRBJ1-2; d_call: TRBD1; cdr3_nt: TGTGCCAGCTCACCGGACAGGGAGGGAAACTATGGCTACACCTTC; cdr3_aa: CASSPDREGNYGYTF
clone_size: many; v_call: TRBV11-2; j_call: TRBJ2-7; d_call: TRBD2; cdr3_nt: TGTGCCAGCAGCTCACTCAAACTAGCGGGGAGCCACGAGCAGTACTTC; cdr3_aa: CASSSLKLAGSHEQYF
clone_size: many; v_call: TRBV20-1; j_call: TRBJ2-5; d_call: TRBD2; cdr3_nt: TGCAGTGCTAGCCTTCAATCTAGCGGGAGGCAAGAGACCCAGTACTTC; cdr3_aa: CSASLQSSGRQETQYF
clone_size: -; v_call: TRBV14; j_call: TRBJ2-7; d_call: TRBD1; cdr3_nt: TGTGCCAGCAGCCAAGTCAGGGGGCGGTACGAGCAGTACTTC; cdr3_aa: CASSQVRGRYEQYF
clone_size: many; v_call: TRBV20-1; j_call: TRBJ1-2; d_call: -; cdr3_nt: TGCAGTGCTAGGCCGACAAGAAACTATGGCTACACCTTC; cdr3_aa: CSARPTRNYGYTF
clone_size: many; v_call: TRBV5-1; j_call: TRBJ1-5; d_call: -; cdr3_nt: TGCGCCAGCAGCTTGGCCCCTAATCAGCCCCAGCATTTT; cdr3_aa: CASSLAPNQPQHF
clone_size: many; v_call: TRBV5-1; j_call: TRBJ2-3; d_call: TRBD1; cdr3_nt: TGCGCCAGCAGCTTGGGACAGGGGGCTGCTACGCAGTATTTT; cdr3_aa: CASSLGQGAATQYF
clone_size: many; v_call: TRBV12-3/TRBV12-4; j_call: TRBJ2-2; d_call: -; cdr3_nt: TGTGCCAGCAGCTTACCCCCTTTAAACACCGGGGAGCTGTTTTTT; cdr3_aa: CASSLPPLNTGELFF
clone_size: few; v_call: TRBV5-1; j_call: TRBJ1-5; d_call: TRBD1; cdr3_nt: TGCGCCAGCAGCTTGGACCCACAGGGGGGTCAGCCCCAGCATTTT; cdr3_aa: CASSLDPQGGQPQHF
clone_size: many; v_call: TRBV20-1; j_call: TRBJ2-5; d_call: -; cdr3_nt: TGCAGTGCTAGAGATCGGGAGACCCAGTACTTC; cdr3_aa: CSARDRETQYF
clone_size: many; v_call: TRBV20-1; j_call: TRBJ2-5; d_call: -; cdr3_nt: TGCAGTGCTTCGGGACGGGGCCAAGAGACCCAGTACTTC; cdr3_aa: CSASGRGQETQYF